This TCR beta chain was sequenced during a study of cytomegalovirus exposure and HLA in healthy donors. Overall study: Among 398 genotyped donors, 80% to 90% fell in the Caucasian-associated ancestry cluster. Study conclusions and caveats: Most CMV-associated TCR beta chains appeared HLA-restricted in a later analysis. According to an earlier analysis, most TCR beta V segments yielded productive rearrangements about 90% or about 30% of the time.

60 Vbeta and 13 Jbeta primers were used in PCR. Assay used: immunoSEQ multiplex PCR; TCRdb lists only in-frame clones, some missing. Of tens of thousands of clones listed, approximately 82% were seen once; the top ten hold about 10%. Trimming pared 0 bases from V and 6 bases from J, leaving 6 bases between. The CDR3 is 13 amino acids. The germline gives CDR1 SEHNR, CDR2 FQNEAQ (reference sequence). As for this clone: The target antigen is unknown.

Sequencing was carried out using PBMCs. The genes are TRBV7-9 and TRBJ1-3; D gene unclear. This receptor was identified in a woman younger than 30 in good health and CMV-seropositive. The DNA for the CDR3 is TGTGCCAGCAGCTTAGCCCAGGAAAACACCATATATTTT. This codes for CASSLAQENTIYF.